The 27 T cell receptor beta chains listed next were all sequenced from one sample in a study of T-cell memory formation after mild COVID-19. TCRdb processed the 5' RACE reads anew with MiXCR; each CDR3 protein has one entry. The sample yields roughly 200,000 distinct CDR3 sequences, roughly 18% seen once. Sequenced material: PBMCs or a T cell subset sorted from them (not recorded which). The source is an adult woman who had mild COVID-19 (a few samples of this study predate the infection). Cell type and time point are not known.

The V and J genes are TRBV3-1 and TRBJ2-2; D is undetermined. Germline CDR1 reads LGHDT; CDR2 reads YNNKEL (reference sequence). CDR3 length equals 13 residues. The V and J ends lost 2 bases and 7 bases respectively, with 8 bases between them. This CDR3 is CASSQLASGELFF. The CDR3 DNA follows: TGTGCCAGCAGCCAACTCGCAAGCGGGGAGCTGTTTTTT.

The gene calls are TRBV12-3 or TRBV12-4 and TRBJ2-3; D gene unclear. Trimming took off 6 bases at V and 2 bases at J, with 12 bases between the two ends. The CDR3 extends over 14 amino acids. CDR3: CASRRRALTDTQYF. CDR3 in DNA: TGTGCCAGCAGGCGCCGGGCCCTCACAGATACGCAGTATTTT.

This clonotype was counted at least ten times. V usage is TRBV10-3 and J usage is TRBJ2-3; D may match TRBD1 or TRBD2 (5 bases each). The V and J ends lost 10 bases and 2 bases respectively, with 13 bases between them. Germline V gives CDR1 ENHRY, CDR2 SYGVKD. The CDR3 runs to 13 residues. The CDR3 reads CATTGTLTDTQYF. The CDR3 DNA reads as TGTGCCACCACCGGGACCCTCACAGATACGCAGTATTTT.

This clonotype has just a few counts. This chain connects TRBV29-1 to TRBJ2-1; TRBD2 aligns across 10 bases. CDR1 and CDR2 (germline): SQVTM, ANQGSEA. The V gene end was trimmed by 6 bases and the J gene end by 5 bases; junction bases not matched to a gene: 10. CDR3 size: 15 residues. CDR3 amino acids: CSVLRGTSDHNEQFF. The CDR3 nucleotides read TGCAGCGTGCTCAGGGGGACTAGCGATCACAATGAGCAGTTCTTC.

This chain joins TRBV2 and TRBJ1-4; D possibly corresponds to TRBD1 (5 bases). V was pared by 2 bases and J by 1 base, with 5 bases between. The CDR3 is 14 residues long. Germline V gives CDR1 SNHLY, CDR2 FYNNEI. CDR3 coding DNA: TGTGCCAGCAGTGAACAGGGAACTAATGAAAAACTGTTTTTT. This gives the protein CASSEQGTNEKLFF. The full variable domain, rest sourced from reference TRBV2 and TRBJ1-4, is EPEVTQTPSHQVTQMGQEVILRCVPISNHLYFYWYRQILGQKVEFLVSFYNNEISEKSEIFDDQFSVERPDGSNFTLKIRSTKLEDSAMYFCASSEQGTNEKLFFGSGTQLSVL.

This clonotype was counted only a few times. The chain carries TRBV20-1 and TRBJ2-5; no definite D call. The CDR3 has 10 residues. Trimming removed 5 bases at V and 4 bases at J, with 5 bases between. CDR1 is DFQATT and CDR2 is SNEGSKA in the germline V gene (reference sequence). The DNA of the CDR3 is TGCAGTGCTTTGCTAGAGACCCAGTACTTC. Translation gives CSALLETQYF.

This chain uses TRBV29-1 with TRBJ2-7; TRBD1 agrees at 7 bases. There are 16 residues in the CDR3. Germline CDR1 and CDR2: SQVTM and ANQGSEA. With 8 bases clipped from V and 7 bases from J, the junction kept 23 bases outside the gene matches. The DNA of the CDR3 is TGCAGCACAAGTGCCTGGACAGGCGGCAGCGCGCGAGAGCAGTACTTC. Protein product: CSTSAWTGGSAREQYF.

This clonotype was seen a handful of times. The chain couples TRBV18 to TRBJ1-3; a weak D match, TRBD1 (5 bases). CDR3 length: 17 amino acids. Between the trimmed V and J ends, which lost 0 bases and 0 bases, there was a span of 12 bases. CDR1 and CDR2 (germline): KGHSH, LQKENI. The CDR3 nucleotides are TGTGCCAGCTCACCACCGATGGGACGGACCTCTGGAAACACCATATATTTT. Translation: CASSPPMGRTSGNTIYF.

The chain combines TRBV30 with TRBJ2-2; a weak D match, TRBD2 (7 bases). This CDR3 spans 16 amino acids. CDR1 and CDR2 (germline): GTSNPN, SVGIG (reference sequence). V was cut by 2 bases and J by 3 bases, with 16 bases left in between. Written as DNA, the CDR3 is TGTGCCTGGAGTCCTACGGGGGGCGGGTACACCGGGGAGCTGTTTTTT. Encoded protein: CAWSPTGGGYTGELFF.

This clonotype was detected a few times. The chain recombines TRBV18 with TRBJ2-7; D is unresolved. Germline V gene lookup returns CDR1 KGHSH and CDR2 LQKENI. V lost 0 bases and J lost 2, with 8 bases in between. The CDR3 runs to 14 residues. CDR3 nucleotide sequence: TGTGCCAGCTCACCACCGAACAGACCCTACGAGCAGTACTTC. As protein: CASSPPNRPYEQYF.

The chain combines TRBV5-1 with TRBJ2-2, with 9 bases matching TRBD2. V lost 2 bases and J lost 2; bases outside the gene matches: 4. The germline V gene has CDR1 SGHRS and CDR2 YFSETQ. The CDR3 is 16 residues long. The CDR3 spells CASSFSSGGNTGELFF. CDR3 DNA: TGCGCCAGCAGCTTCAGTAGCGGGGGAAACACCGGGGAGCTGTTTTTT.

This clonotype was observed at least ten times. The chain couples TRBV7-9 to TRBJ2-5; 9 bases align to TRBD1. The CDR3 has 16 amino acids. The germline gives CDR1 SEHNR, CDR2 FQNEAQ (reference sequence). The junction had 3 bases not matched to a gene; V was cut back by 0 bases and J by 1 base. CDR3 loop: CASSLAGQGPQETQYF. In nucleotides, the CDR3 is TGTGCCAGCAGCTTAGCGGGACAGGGACCCCAAGAGACCCAGTACTTC. Variable domain in full (rest from reference TRBV7-9 and TRBJ2-5): DTGVSQNPRHKITKRGQNVTFRCDPISEHNRLYWYRQTLGQGPEFLTYFQNEAQLEKSRLLSDRFSAERPKGSFSTLEIQRTEQGDSAMYLCASSLAGQGPQETQYFGPGTRLLVL.

The table lists this clonotype with a few counts. The chain couples TRBV25-1 to TRBJ1-1, with D unresolved. This CDR3 has 14 amino acids. V lost 4 bases, J lost 1 base, and 10 bases lay in between. Germline V CDR1 and CDR2: MGHDK, SYGVNS. This CDR3 is CASSAEKGNTEAFF. For the CDR3, the DNA is TGTGCCAGCAGTGCCGAAAAGGGGAACACTGAAGCTTTCTTT.

This clonotype has only a few counts. V usage is TRBV5-1 and J usage is TRBJ1-2; no reliable D call. The CDR3 sequence is 13 residues long. V gave up 3 bases and J gave up 7 bases, with 13 bases separating them. CDR1 is SGHRS and CDR2 is YFSETQ in the germline V gene. CDR3 sequence (DNA): TGCGCCAGCAGCTCGGGTGGAGTCGGTGGCTACACCTTC. It codes for CASSSGGVGGYTF.

This clonotype showed up just a few times. The gene calls are TRBV27 and TRBJ1-6; 8 nucleotides line up with TRBD1. J gave up 5 bases and V 8 bases, and 5 bases lay outside the gene matches. This CDR3 region has 14 residues. Germline values: CDR1 MNHEY, CDR2 SMNVEV (reference sequence). CDR3 bases: TGTGCCAGCCGAAGGGACAGGAATAATTCACCCCTCCACTTT. Translating gives CASRRDRNNSPLHF.

This clonotype appeared many times. The V and J genes are TRBV7-2 and TRBJ2-3; D is undetermined. Between the trimmed V and J ends, which lost 5 bases and 0 bases, there was a span of 9 bases. There are 14 residues in the CDR3. Germline CDR1 reads SGHTA; CDR2 reads FQGNSA. The CDR3 protein is CASSTRRSTDTQYF. CDR3 nucleotide sequence: TGTGCCAGCAGCACCCGCCGGAGCACAGATACGCAGTATTTT.

This clonotype was observed a handful of times. The CDR3 region has the DNA TGCGCCAGCAGCTTGGCCAGTTCCCAAGCCGATGAGCAGTTCTTC. This gives the protein CASSLASSQADEQFF. The chain couples TRBV5-1 to TRBJ2-1; no clear D. Germline lookup yields CDR1 SGHRS and CDR2 YFSETQ. Trimming stripped 0 bases from V and 8 bases from J, with 15 bases between. This CDR3 comprises 15 residues.

The table lists this clonotype with many counts. The chain carries TRBV15 and TRBJ2-1; D is unclear. The V gene lost 4 bases and the J gene lost 5 bases, with 9 bases spanning the gap. CDR3 length: 13 residues. Germline assignment: CDR1 LNHNV and CDR2 YYDKDF (reference sequence). The CDR3 reads CATSKAAHNEQFF. DNA for the CDR3: TGTGCCACCAGCAAGGCAGCCCACAATGAGCAGTTCTTC.

The table lists this clonotype with a few counts. CDR3 nucleotide sequence: TGTGCCAGCAGACCCCCAGCATCGGGGACTAATGAAAAACTGTTTTTT. It is translated as CASRPPASGTNEKLFF. J is TRBJ1-4 and V is TRBV6-6; D gene ambiguous. Germline V lookup: CDR1 MNHNY, CDR2 SVGAGI (reference sequence). V was pared by 6 bases and J by 2 bases, with 16 bases between. The CDR3 spans 16 residues.

This sequence joins TRBV30 and TRBJ1-4, with TRBD1 as a possible D gene (6 bases). The CDR3 consists of 13 residues. Germline V lookup: CDR1 GTSNPN, CDR2 SVGIG (reference sequence). Trimming removed 0 bases from V and 11 bases from J, with 13 bases in between. The CDR3 coding sequence is TGTGCCTGGAGTGTAGGGGACATCGAGAAACTGTTTTTT. Translation gives CAWSVGDIEKLFF.

This chain uses TRBV19 with TRBJ1-2; maybe TRBD1 (6 bases). The CDR3 spans 14 residues. Germline CDR1 reads LNHDA; CDR2 reads SQIVND (reference sequence). Trimming pared 9 bases from V and 6 bases from J, leaving 20 bases between. The DNA of the CDR3 is TGTGCCAGCCTCAGGACGGGGGCGGGTGATGGCTACACCTTC. It yields the protein CASLRTGAGDGYTF. Full variable domain (outside the CDR3, taken from reference TRBV19 and TRBJ1-2): DGGITQSPKYLFRKEGQNVTLSCEQNLNHDAMYWYRQDPGQGLRLIYYSQIVNDFQKGDIAEGYSVSREKKESFPLTVTSAQKNPTAFYLCASLRTGAGDGYTFGSGTRLTVV.

V usage is TRBV5-5 and J usage is TRBJ1-5; maybe TRBD1 (6 bases). V lost 4 bases, J lost 0 bases, and 14 bases lay in between. This CDR3 has 16 amino acids. Germline V CDR1 and CDR2: SGHKS, YYEKEE (reference sequence). CDR3 sequence reads: CASSGPQGNSNQPQHF. The CDR3, as DNA: TGTGCCAGCAGCGGACCACAGGGTAATAGCAATCAGCCCCAGCATTTT. Filled out from reference TRBV5-5 and TRBJ1-5, the complete variable domain reads DAGVTQSPTHLIKTRGQQVTLRCSPISGHKSVSWYQQVLGQGPQFIFQYYEKEERGRGNFPDRFSARQFPNYSSELNVNALLLGDSALYLCASSGPQGNSNQPQHFGDGTRLSIL.

In its sample, this clonotype was seen many times. The J gene is TRBJ2-5, the V gene TRBV4-1, with D maybe TRBD2 (6 bases). The CDR3 length is 14 residues. Germline assignment: CDR1 MGHRA and CDR2 YSYEKL. V was trimmed by 4 bases and J by 5 bases, leaving 14 bases between them. CDR3 DNA sequence: TGCGCCAGCAGCCGGGTCGCGGGGCCGGAGACCCAGTACTTC. Translation gives CASSRVAGPETQYF.

The chain is built from TRBV6-5 and TRBJ1-5; the D gene is possibly TRBD1 (5 bases). Germline V CDR1 and CDR2: MNHEY, SVGAGI. The V end was cut by 6 bases, the J end by 4 bases, with 19 bases between. The CDR3 sequence is 16 residues long. The CDR3 sequence: CASRRTRRGVNQPQHF. DNA of the CDR3: TGTGCCAGCAGACGGACGAGGAGGGGAGTAAATCAGCCCCAGCATTTT.

V and J are TRBV4-2 and TRBJ1-1, with a tentative D call TRBD1 (6 bases). V lost 3 bases to trimming and J lost 4 bases, with 18 bases between them. Germline values: CDR1 LGHNA, CDR2 YNFKEQ. The CDR3 sequence is 16 residues long. DNA of the CDR3: TGTGCCAGCAGCCAGAGATTACAGGGCGGTGGCACTGAAGCTTTCTTT. It specifies CASSQRLQGGGTEAFF.

This clonotype was observed a few times. V and J are TRBV12-3 or TRBV12-4 and TRBJ2-7; 7 positions match TRBD1. The CDR3 sequence is 14 residues long. V shed 8 bases, J shed 5 bases, and the junction held 12 bases outside the gene matches. The CDR3 DNA sequence: TGTGCCAGCCGTGCGGCAGGGGGTCTCAACGAGCAGTACTTC. Translating it yields CASRAAGGLNEQYF.

This clonotype was detected ten times or more. V and J are TRBV28 and TRBJ2-7; 9 nucleotides match TRBD1. The V gene end was trimmed by 5 bases and the J gene end by 0 bases; junction bases not matched to a gene: 5. The V gene's germline CDR1 is MDHEN and CDR2 SYDVKM. The CDR3 has 15 amino acids. The CDR3 region is CASSTPGQGSYEQYF. The CDR3 bases are TGTGCCAGCAGTACTCCGGGACAGGGCTCCTACGAGCAGTACTTC.